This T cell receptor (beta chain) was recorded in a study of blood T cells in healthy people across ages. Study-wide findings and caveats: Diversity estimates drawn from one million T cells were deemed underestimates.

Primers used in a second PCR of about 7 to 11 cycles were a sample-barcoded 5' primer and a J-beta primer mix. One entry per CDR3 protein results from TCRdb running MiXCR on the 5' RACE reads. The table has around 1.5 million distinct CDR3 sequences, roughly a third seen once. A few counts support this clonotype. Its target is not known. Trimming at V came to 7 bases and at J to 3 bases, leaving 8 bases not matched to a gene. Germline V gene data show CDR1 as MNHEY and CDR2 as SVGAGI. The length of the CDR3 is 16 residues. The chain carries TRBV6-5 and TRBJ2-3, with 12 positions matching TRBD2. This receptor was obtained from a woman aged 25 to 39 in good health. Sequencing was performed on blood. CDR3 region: CASTRLAGVETDTQYF. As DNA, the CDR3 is TGTGCCAGCACCAGACTAGCGGGGGTTGAGACAGATACGCAGTATTTT.